This T cell receptor (beta chain) derives from a study of T-cell memory formation after mild COVID-19. Across the whole study: For the most part, TCR clusters were specific to one donor.

TCR alpha and TCR beta cDNA libraries carrying sample barcodes and UMIs came from 5'RACE with constant-segment primers. TCRdb re-called the 5' RACE reads through MiXCR, storing one row per CDR3 protein. Among tens of thousands of distinct CDR3 sequences listed, about 15% were seen once. General observations from the study: Pre-infection memory already had some responding clones, implying cross-reactive memory joined. Contracting clones localized mainly to CM and EM when CD4+ and mainly to EMRA when CD8+.

V was cut by 8 bases and J by 6 bases, with 14 bases left in between. CDR1 is ENHRY and CDR2 is SYGVKD in the germline V gene. CDR3 length equals 13 residues. Relative to its sample, this clonotype is medium-sized. Its matching antigen is unknown. The clonotype was recovered from an adult who had mild COVID-19 (a few samples of this study predate the infection). Cell type and time point are not known. V usage is TRBV10-3 and J usage is TRBJ2-1; TRBD2 might be the D (6 bases). Specimen: PBMCs or a T cell subset sorted from them (not recorded which). The DNA of the CDR3 is TGTGCCATCGGACTATTGGGGACCAATGAGCAGTTCTTC. This translates into CAIGLLGTNEQFF.